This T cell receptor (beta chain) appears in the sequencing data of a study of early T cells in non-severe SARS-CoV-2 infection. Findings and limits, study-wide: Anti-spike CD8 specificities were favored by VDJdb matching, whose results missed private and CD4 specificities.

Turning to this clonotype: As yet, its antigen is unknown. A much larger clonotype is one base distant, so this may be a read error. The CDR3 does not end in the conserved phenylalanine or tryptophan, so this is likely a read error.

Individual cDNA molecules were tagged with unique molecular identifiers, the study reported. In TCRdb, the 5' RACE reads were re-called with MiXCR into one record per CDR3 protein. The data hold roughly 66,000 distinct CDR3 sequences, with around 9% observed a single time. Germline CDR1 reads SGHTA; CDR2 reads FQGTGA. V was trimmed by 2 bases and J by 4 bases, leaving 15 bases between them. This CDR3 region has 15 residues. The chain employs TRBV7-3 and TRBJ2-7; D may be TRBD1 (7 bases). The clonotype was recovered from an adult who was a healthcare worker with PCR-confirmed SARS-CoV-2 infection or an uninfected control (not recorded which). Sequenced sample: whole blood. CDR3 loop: CASSLFGGTDYEQYI. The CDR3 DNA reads TGTGCCAGCAGCTTATTTGGCGGGACAGATTACGAGCAGTACATC.